This TCR beta chain was sequenced for a study of blood T cell repertoires in COVID-19 (dated by TCRdb to about 2020). Background for the entire study: The collaborator samples originated in the United States, Italy and Spain and spanned the acute and convalescent phases of COVID-19. The material from the prospective study consisted of cDNA or gDNA derived from T cells, B-cell-depleted T cells, or PBMCs. Deeply sampled blood TCRbeta repertoires from subjects exposed to, actively infected with, or recovered from COVID-19 were included in the dataset. The repertoires were made available in a free public database intended to serve as a resource for research on the immune response to SARS-CoV-2. Samples were obtained from the ongoing ImmuneRACE study (first 160 participants) and from 1,254 subjects provided by 6 global collaborators. The sample metadata nearly always contained a de-identified subject ID, COVID-19 status, age in years and sex. Where available, HLA class I and class II types were obtained from metadata supplied by the sample provider rather than from assay-based typing.

Each collaborating institution followed its own protocols to collect whole blood in K2EDTA tubes. For TCRbeta analysis, collaborators shipped samples in one of three forms: frozen whole blood, isolated PBMCs, or DNA extracted from either of those sample types. What the research found in general, with its limitations: The quantity of clinical and demographic metadata differed by source and by participant and was supplied without curation.

TCRbeta CDR3 regions were amplified from genomic DNA using the immunoSEQ Assay, a bias-controlled multiplex PCR. In the source study's methods: The number of nucleated cells in each sample was estimated from the amplification of reference gene primers within the assay. To quantify the absolute abundance of each unique TCRbeta CDR3 rearrangement, sequence reads were collapsed and filtered. For each sample, productive Simpson clonality was calculated as the square root of Simpson's diversity index across productive rearrangements. Not all clones reach the TCRdb copy of this immuneACCESS table, which keeps in-frame sequences only. Checked studies attribute under half of the gap to unresolved V genes and leave the rest unexplained. Clonal size and the V and J genes are those of that table, whereas D and trimming came from the DNA. The sample table contains 91,000 or so clones; only one count was recorded for 85% to 90% of them. The top ten constitute under 15% of the sample.

A remark on this clone: Its antigen remains undetermined. No clone much larger than this one lies a single base away; base qualities are absent.

The germline V gene gives CDR1 as LGHNA and CDR2 as YNFKEQ. There are 15 amino acids in the CDR3, from cysteine to phenylalanine inclusive. CDR3 DNA only is kept here, 45 bases in frame from base 1. V has 2 bases trimmed and J has 1 base trimmed; junction bases matching no gene number 3. The source is a woman aged 60-70 years in a cohort sampled during active or convalescent COVID-19. The chain employs TRBV4-2 and TRBJ1-1; the central 8 bases match TRBD1. Sequencing used peripheral blood. The DNA is as follows: TGTGCCAGCAGCCAACCCGGGACAGGGAACACTGAAGCTTTCTTT. This gives the protein CASSQPGTGNTEAFF.